These T cell receptor beta chains were read from a single sample in a study of radiation and T cells in renal cell carcinoma. Measured with immunoSEQ multiplex PCR; TCRdb has only the in-frame clones, and not every one. The sample holds 130,000 or so clones, 70% to 90% seen once. Sequencing used blood, obtained from a patient whose treatment included radiotherapy and nephrectomy. These receptors were taken from a woman aged 45-59 years with renal cell carcinoma. Both conserved end residues are part of each CDR3. Fields, in order: J gene, V gene, CDR3 protein.

TRBJ2-2	TRBV7-2	CASSRTSGTGELFF
TRBJ1-2	TRBV2	CASSEEQGTYGYTF
TRBJ2-3	TRBV13	CASSTTSTDTQYF
TRBJ2-2	TRBV9	CASSVVPGTNTGELFF
TRBJ1-1	TRBV7-2	CASVRGWELNTEAFF
TRBJ2-5	TRBV29-1	CSATTSPGETQYF
TRBJ2-7	TRBV7-9	CASSQDGVSSYEQYF
TRBJ2-7	TRBV5-1	CASSLYRGHRDEQYF
TRBJ1-1	TRBV5-4	CASSLVNTEAFF
TRBJ2-3	TRBV13	CASSLGSGGIGSTDTQYF
TRBJ2-1	TRBV9	CASSQTSGGANEQFF
TRBJ1-1	TRBV6-1	CASSEIGVGVGTEAFF
TRBJ2-7	TRBV7-8	CASSFLKLDYEQYF
TRBJ1-2	TRBV6-1	CASSLGQDAVYGYTF
TRBJ1-4	TRBV6-6	CASSHRESWANEKLFF
TRBJ1-1	TRBV19	CASTLGYNTEAFF
TRBJ2-7	TRBV7-2	CASSLETMSARSYEQYF
TRBJ2-1	TRBV5-1	CASSPSGVLGGQFF
TRBJ2-7	TRBV7-8	CASSFLPIDEQYF
TRBJ1-1	TRBV5-1	CASSFGAGVSEAFF
TRBJ2-1	TRBV7-2	CASSLNVAGGHNEQFF
TRBJ2-1	TRBV4-2	CASSQDRLREDEQFF
TRBJ1-2	TRBV19	CASSMTVSDYGYTF
TRBJ1-1	TRBV12-5	CASGFSTGTGEIAEAFF
TRBJ2-3	TRBV5-1	CASSPSTDTQYF
TRBJ2-2	TRBV5-1	CASSPFVGGALTGELFF
TRBJ2-1	TRBV7-2	CASSLGTALTYNEQFF
TRBJ1-1	TRBV30	CAWSPREGAFF
TRBJ1-2	TRBV11-2	CASSLSDRGYGYTF
TRBJ2-7	TRBV18	CASSPGGTGAYEQYF
TRBJ2-7	TRBV5-1	CASSIAGTGGGYEQYF
TRBJ1-4	TRBV18	CASSPPTAPNEKLFF
TRBJ1-5	TRBV28	CASSLTGVNQPQHF
TRBJ1-1	TRBV6-5	CASSPPTGVATEAFF
TRBJ1-1	TRBV19	CASSIPGTLNTEAFF
TRBJ2-7	TRBV29-1	CSAAPTGGDEQYF
TRBJ1-5	TRBV30	CAWSKAGFFSNQPQHF
TRBJ2-5	TRBV11-2	CASSFSGTGRETQYF
TRBJ2-1	TRBV10-3	CAISDRDQYNEQFF
TRBJ2-3	TRBV5-4	CASGFARDTQYF
TRBJ1-2	TRBV7-3	CASSLDGNLGGYTF
TRBJ1-4	TRBV2	CASSEGGRRSRATNEKLFF
TRBJ1-2	TRBV5-1	CASSFAGTGGDYGYTF
TRBJ1-6	TRBV30	CAWMAGGNSPLHF
TRBJ1-4	TRBV5-1	CASSFGGTNEKLFF
TRBJ2-7	TRBV10-1	CASSQSKRGGGAFHEQYF
TRBJ2-7	TRBV7-7	CASSLGTGSEQYF
TRBJ2-7	TRBV5-5	CASSLEWARSYEQYF
TRBJ2-1	TRBV7-2	CASSLSGPLVGNEQFF
TRBJ2-5	TRBV5-1	CASSLALLQETQYF
TRBJ2-3	TRBV9	CASSVGHEAGGDTQYF
TRBJ2-7	TRBV4-1	CASSLGAGTPSYEQYF
TRBJ2-7	TRBV15	CATSRDSPYEQYF
TRBJ2-2	TRBV4-3	CASSLQALTSGAYTGELFF
TRBJ2-7	TRBV19	CASSISAGGRYEQYF
TRBJ1-5	TRBV10-1	CASSPDRAGFYSNQPQHF
TRBJ1-3	TRBV5-1	CASSLSGVLSGNTIYF